This T cell receptor beta chain was profiled in a study of blood T cell repertoires in COVID-19 (dated by TCRdb to about 2020). For context, the study as a whole: Collaborator samples came from the United States, Italy and Spain and covered acute and convalescent phases of COVID-19. The prospective study material was composed of cDNA or gDNA derived from T cells, B-cell-depleted T cells, or PBMCs. Deeply sampled blood TCRbeta repertoires from subjects exposed to, actively infected with, or recovered from COVID-19 were included in the dataset. A freely available public database, intended as a resource for researchers studying the immune response to SARS-CoV-2, is where the repertoires were released. Samples came from the ongoing ImmuneRACE study (first 160 participants) plus 1,254 subjects from 6 global collaborators. The sample metadata nearly always contained a de-identified subject ID, COVID-19 status, age in years and sex. Where available, HLA class I and class II types were obtained from metadata supplied by the sample provider rather than from assay-based typing.

The germline V end is reduced by 1 base and the J end by 0 bases; junction bases left unmatched: 2. CDR3 length: 16 amino acids, cysteine to phenylalanine. Of the read, only the CDR3 DNA is kept; its 48 bases are in frame from base 1. The germline V gene supplies CDR1 SGHTA and CDR2 FQGTGA. Of note for this clone: Its binding antigen is unknown. Within one base of it there is no much larger clone, and no base qualities were kept.

Each collaborating institution followed its own protocols to collect whole blood in K2EDTA tubes. For TCRbeta analysis, collaborators shipped samples as frozen whole blood, isolated PBMCs, or DNA extracted from either of those sample types. The research as a whole found: The quantity of clinical and demographic metadata differed by source and by participant and was supplied without curation.

TCRbeta CDR3 regions were amplified from genomic DNA using the immunoSEQ Assay, a bias-controlled multiplex PCR. For the original study's pipeline: The number of nucleated cells in each sample was estimated from the amplification of reference gene primers within the assay. Sequence reads were collapsed and filtered to measure the absolute abundance of every unique TCRbeta CDR3 rearrangement. For each sample, productive Simpson clonality was calculated by taking the square root of Simpson's diversity index across productive rearrangements. The immuneACCESS repertoire file appears here via TCRdb, limited to in-frame rearrangements. These files lack a portion of the clones; in checked studies, under half of the deficit traces to unresolved V genes, and the cause of the others is not known. Clone size and V and J calls were adopted from that table, with D and trimming inferred from the DNA. The sample table holds about 61,000 clones, of which just over 85% were seen once. Around 20% of the sample rests with the top ten.

The source material was peripheral blood. This TCR came from a woman of 80 years or more with active COVID-19. The V and J segments used are TRBV7-3 and TRBJ2-1; TRBD1 matches 8 bases in the middle. CDR3 reads: CASSLKGTGSYNEQFF. The DNA reads TGTGCCAGCAGCTTAAAGGGGACAGGCTCCTACAATGAGCAGTTCTTC.